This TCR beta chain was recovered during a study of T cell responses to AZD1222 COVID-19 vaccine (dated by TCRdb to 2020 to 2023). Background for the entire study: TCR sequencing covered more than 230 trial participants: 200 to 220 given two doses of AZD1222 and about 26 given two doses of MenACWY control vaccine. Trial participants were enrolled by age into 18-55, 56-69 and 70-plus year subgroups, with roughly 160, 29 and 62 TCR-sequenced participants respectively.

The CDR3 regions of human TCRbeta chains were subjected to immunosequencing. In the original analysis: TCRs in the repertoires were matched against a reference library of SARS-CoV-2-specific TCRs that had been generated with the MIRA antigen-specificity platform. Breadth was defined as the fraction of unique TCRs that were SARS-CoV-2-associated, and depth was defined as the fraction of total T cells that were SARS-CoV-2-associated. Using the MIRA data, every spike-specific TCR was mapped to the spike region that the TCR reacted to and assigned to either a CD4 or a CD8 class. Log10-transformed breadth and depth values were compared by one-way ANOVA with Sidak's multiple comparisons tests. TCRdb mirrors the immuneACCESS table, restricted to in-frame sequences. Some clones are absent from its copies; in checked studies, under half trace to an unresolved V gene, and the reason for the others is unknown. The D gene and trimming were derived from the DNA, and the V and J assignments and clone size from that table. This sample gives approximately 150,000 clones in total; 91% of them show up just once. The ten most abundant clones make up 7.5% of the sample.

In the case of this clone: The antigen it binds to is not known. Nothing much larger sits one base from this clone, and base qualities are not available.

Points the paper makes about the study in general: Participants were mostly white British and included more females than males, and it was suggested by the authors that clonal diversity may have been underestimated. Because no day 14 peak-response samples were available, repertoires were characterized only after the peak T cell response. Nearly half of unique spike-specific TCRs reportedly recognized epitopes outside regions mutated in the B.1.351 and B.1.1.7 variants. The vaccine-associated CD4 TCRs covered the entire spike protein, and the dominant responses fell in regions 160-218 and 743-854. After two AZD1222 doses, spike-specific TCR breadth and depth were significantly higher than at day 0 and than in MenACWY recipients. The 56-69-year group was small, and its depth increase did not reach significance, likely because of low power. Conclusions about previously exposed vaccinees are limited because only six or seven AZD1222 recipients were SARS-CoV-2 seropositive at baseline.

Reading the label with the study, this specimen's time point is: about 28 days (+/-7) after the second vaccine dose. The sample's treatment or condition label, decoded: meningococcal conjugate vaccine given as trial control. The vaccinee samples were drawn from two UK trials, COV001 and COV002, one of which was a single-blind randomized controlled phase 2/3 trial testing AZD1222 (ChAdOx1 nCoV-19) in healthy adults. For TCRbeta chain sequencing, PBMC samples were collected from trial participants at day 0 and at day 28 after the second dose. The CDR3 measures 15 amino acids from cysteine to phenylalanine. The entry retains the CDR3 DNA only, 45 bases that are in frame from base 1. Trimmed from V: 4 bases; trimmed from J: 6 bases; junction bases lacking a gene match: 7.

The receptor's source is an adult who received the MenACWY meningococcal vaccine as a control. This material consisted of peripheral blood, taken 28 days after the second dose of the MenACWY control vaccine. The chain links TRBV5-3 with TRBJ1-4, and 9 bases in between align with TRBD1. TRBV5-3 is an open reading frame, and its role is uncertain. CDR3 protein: CARSQTGGEDEKLFF. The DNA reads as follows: TGTGCCAGAAGCCAAACAGGGGGCGAGGATGAAAAACTGTTTTTT.